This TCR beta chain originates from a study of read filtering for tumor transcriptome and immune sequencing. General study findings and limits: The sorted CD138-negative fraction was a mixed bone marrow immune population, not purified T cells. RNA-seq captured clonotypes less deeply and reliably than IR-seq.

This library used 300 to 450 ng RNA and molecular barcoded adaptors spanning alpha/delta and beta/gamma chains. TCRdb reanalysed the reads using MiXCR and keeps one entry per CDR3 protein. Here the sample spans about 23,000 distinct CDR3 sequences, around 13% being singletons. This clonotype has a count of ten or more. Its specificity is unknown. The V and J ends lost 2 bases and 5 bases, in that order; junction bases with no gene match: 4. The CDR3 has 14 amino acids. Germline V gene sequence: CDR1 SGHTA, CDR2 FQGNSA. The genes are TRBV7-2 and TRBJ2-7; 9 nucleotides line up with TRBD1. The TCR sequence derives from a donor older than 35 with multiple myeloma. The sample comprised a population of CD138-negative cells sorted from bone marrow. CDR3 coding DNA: TGTGCCAGCAGCTTAAACAGGGGGCGCGACGAGCAGTACTTC. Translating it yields CASSLNRGRDEQYF.